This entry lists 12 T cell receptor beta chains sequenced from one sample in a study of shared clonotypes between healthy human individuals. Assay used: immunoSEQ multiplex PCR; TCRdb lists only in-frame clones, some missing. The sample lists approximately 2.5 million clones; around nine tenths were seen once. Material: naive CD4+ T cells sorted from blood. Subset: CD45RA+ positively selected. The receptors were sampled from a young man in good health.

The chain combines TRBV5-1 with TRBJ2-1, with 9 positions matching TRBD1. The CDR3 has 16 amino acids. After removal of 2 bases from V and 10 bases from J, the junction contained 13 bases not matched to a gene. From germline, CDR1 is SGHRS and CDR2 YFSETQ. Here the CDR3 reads CASSFLPGQGIREQFF. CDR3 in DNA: TGCGCCAGCAGCTTTCTGCCGGGACAGGGTATTCGGGAGCAGTTCTTC.

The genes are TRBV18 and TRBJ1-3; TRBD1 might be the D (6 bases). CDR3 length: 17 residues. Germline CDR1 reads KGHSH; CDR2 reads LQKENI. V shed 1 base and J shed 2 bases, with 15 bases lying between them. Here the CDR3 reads CASSPLQTGLPGNTIYF. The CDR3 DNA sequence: TGTGCCAGCTCACCACTTCAAACAGGGTTACCTGGAAACACCATATATTTT.

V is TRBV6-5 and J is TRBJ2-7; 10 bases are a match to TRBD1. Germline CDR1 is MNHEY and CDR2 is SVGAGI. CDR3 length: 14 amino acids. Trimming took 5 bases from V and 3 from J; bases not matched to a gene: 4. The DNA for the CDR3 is TGTGCCAGCAGTCTCGGACAGGGGGTCTACGAGCAGTACTTC. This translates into CASSLGQGVYEQYF.

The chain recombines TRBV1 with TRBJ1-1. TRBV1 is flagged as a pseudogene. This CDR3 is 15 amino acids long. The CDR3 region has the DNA TGCACCAGCAGCCAAGATATTAAGACGAACACTGAAGCTTTCTTT. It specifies CTSSQDIKTNTEAFF.

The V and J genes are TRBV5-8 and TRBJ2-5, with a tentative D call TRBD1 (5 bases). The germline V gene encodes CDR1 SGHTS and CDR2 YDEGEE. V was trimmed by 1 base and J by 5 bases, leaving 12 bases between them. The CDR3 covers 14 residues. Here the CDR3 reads CASSLRQSYETQYF. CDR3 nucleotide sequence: TGTGCCAGCAGCTTGAGACAGTCTTATGAGACCCAGTACTTC. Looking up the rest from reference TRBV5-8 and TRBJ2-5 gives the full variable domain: EAGVTQSPTHLIKTRGQQATLRCSPISGHTSVYWYQQALGLGLQFLLWYDEGEERNRGNFPPRFSGRQFPNYSSELNVNALELEDSALYLCASSLRQSYETQYFGPGTRLLVL.

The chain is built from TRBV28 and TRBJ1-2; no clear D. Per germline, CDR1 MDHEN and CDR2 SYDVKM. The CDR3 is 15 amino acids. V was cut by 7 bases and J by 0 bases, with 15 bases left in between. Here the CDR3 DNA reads TGTGCCAGCAACGAAGGACGTTTAGCTAACTATGGCTACACCTTC. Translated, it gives CASNEGRLANYGYTF.

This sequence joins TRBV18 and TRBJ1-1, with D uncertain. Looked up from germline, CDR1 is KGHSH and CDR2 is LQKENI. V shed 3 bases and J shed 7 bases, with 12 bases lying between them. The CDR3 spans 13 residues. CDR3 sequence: CASSPLHGGEAFF. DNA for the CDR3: TGTGCCAGCTCACCCCTTCACGGTGGTGAAGCTTTCTTT. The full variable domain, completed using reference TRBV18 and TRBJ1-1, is NAGVMQNPRHLVRRRGQEARLRCSPMKGHSHVYWYRQLPEEGLKFMVYLQKENIIDESGMPKERFSAEFPKEGPSILRIQQVVRGDSAAYFCASSPLHGGEAFFGQGTRLTVV.

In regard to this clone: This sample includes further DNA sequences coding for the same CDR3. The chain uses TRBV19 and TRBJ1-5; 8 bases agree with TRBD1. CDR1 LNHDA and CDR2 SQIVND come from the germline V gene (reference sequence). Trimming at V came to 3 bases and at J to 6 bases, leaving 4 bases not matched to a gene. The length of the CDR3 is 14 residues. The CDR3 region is CASSIQGAGQPQHF. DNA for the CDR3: TGTGCCAGTAGTATCCAGGGGGCCGGTCAGCCCCAGCATTTT.

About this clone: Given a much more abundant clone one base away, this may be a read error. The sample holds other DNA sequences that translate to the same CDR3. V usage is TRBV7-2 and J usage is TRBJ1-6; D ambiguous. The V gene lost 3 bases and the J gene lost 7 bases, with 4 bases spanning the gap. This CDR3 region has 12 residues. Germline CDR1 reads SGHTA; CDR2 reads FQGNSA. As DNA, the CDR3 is TGTGCCAGCAGCTTTGGGAATTCACCCCTCCACTTT. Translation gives CASSFGNSPLHF.

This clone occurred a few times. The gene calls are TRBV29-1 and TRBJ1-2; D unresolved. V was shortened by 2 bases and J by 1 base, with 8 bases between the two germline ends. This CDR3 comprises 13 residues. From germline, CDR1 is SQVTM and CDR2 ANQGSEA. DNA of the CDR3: TGCAGCGTTGAAAACTGGGATAACTATGGCTACACCTTC. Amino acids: CSVENWDNYGYTF.

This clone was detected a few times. CDR3 amino acids: CASSSQSTGMNTEAFF. The CDR3 nucleotides are TGTGCCAGCAGTTCTCAATCGACAGGTATGAACACTGAAGCTTTCTTT. The gene calls are TRBV28 and TRBJ1-1; D is perhaps TRBD1 (6 bases). Germline V gives CDR1 MDHEN, CDR2 SYDVKM. V was shortened by 4 bases and J by 0 bases, with 15 bases between the two germline ends. The CDR3 extends over 16 amino acids. The complete variable domain, with remaining parts taken from reference TRBV28 and TRBJ1-1, reads DVKVTQSSRYLVKRTGEKVFLECVQDMDHENMFWYRQDPGLGLRLIYFSYDVKMKEKGDIPEGYSVSREKKERFSLILESASTNQTSMYLCASSSQSTGMNTEAFFGQGTRLTVV.

CDR3: CASSSEGRSTGELFF. CDR3 DNA sequence: TGTGCCAGCAGCTCAGAAGGGCGTTCCACCGGGGAGCTGTTTTTT. This sequence joins TRBV7-2 and TRBJ2-2; D gene uncertain. V dropped 4 bases and J dropped 4 bases, with 13 bases sitting between them. The germline V gene encodes CDR1 SGHTA and CDR2 FQGNSA. The CDR3 consists of 15 residues.